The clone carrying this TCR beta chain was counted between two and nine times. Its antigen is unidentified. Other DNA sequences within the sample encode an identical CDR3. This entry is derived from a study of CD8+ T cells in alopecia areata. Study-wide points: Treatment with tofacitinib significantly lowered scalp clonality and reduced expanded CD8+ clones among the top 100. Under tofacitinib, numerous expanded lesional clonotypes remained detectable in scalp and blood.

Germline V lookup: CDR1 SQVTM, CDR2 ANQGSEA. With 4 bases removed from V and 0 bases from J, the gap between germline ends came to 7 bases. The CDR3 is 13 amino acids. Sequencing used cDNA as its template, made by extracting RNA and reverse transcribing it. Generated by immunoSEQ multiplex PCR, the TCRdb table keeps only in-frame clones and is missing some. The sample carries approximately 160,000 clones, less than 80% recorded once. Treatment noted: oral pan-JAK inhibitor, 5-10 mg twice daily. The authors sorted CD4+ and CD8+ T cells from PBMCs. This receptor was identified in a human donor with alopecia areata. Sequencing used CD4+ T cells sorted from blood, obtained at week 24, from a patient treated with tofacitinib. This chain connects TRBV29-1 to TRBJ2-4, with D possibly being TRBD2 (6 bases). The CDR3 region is CSVAGLAKNIQYF. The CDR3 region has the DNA TGCAGCGTTGCGGGACTAGCCAAAAACATTCAGTACTTC.